This is a list of T cell receptor beta chains from one sample in a study of shared clonotypes between healthy human individuals. Profiled with immunoSEQ multiplex PCR; TCRdb holds only in-frame clones, not every one. The table has roughly 2,300,000 clones, around 93% seen once; the top ten hold 0.3% to 0.45%. The sample was naive CD4+ T cells from PBMCs. The receptors were sampled from a man aged 18-30 years in good health. Some clones in this sample may be carry-over from other donors' samples. Both conserved end residues are part of each CDR3. D genes are given only for firm matches. Some rows have no size entry. The others give once, few or many, or a class for an expanded clone.

j_call v_call d_call clone_size cdr3_nt cdr3_aa
TRBJ1-1 TRBV11-1 NA NA TGTGCCAGCAGCGCGGGACTGAACACTGAAGCTTTCTTT CASSAGLNTEAFF
TRBJ2-1 TRBV29-1 NA NA TGCAGCGTTGGCCGGGGATTGTCCTACAATGAGCAGTTCTTC CSVGRGLSYNEQFF
TRBJ1-1 TRBV18 NA once TGTGCCAGCTCACCCGACAGAGGAACTGAAGCTTTCTTT CASSPDRGTEAFF
TRBJ1-3 TRBV28 TRBD1 NA TGTGCCAGCAGTTCCCCTGACAGGGGGTTTGGAAACACCATATATTTT CASSSPDRGFGNTIYF
TRBJ2-2 TRBV19 NA NA TGTGCCAGTAGTATATCGGCAGATCCCGGGGAGCTGTTTTTT CASSISADPGELFF
TRBJ1-3 TRBV12-5 NA NA TGTGCTAGTGGTCGGGCTGGGGAGGGGGTCAGGAACACCATATATTTT CASGRAGEGVRNTIYF
TRBJ2-7 TRBV5-6 NA NA TGTGCCAGCAGCCGAGGGCCAGCCTATGTGCAGTACTTC CASSRGPAYVQYF
TRBJ1-1 TRBV9 NA few TGTGCCAGCAGCGTAGCCCCCATGAACACTGAAGCTTTCTTT CASSVAPMNTEAFF
TRBJ1-5 TRBV6-5 NA NA TGTGCCAGCAAAATCAGGGAAGGTCAGCCCCAGCATTTT CASKIREGQPQHF
TRBJ2-3 TRBV9 NA NA TGTGCCAGCAGCCCTCGAGGTGGGGGGCGTATCACAGATACGCAGTATTTT CASSPRGGGRITDTQYF
TRBJ2-1 TRBV7-3 TRBD2 once TGTGCCAGCAGCTTACTAGCGGGAGTGAATGAGCAGTTCTTC CASSLLAGVNEQFF
TRBJ2-1 TRBV4-1 TRBD2 NA TGCGCCAGCAGCCAAGATCCCGGGAGGGCCAATGAGCAGTTCTTC CASSQDPGRANEQFF
TRBJ2-5 TRBV28 TRBD2 NA TGTGCCAGCAGGACTAGCGGGAGGGAGTACCAAGAGACCCAGTACTTC CASRTSGREYQETQYF
TRBJ2-7 TRBV28 TRBD2 NA TGTGCCAGCAGTTTGCGGGAGGCGTCCGAGCAGTACTTC CASSLREASEQYF
TRBJ2-1 TRBV5-1 NA NA TGCGCCAGCAGCTCGGACCCGAGCTCCTACAATGAGCAGTTCTTC CASSSDPSSYNEQFF
TRBJ2-1 TRBV5-1 TRBD2 NA TGCGCCAGCAGCAACAGCGGGACCAACAATGAGCAGTTCTTC CASSNSGTNNEQFF
TRBJ2-7 TRBV27 NA NA TGTGCCAGCAGTTCCTTCAGCGGAGGTCCCAACGAGCAGTACTTC CASSSFSGGPNEQYF
TRBJ1-3 TRBV7-8 NA NA TGTGCCAGCAGCCCTAACCCGGCAGGGAGGAGAAACACCATATATTTT CASSPNPAGRRNTIYF